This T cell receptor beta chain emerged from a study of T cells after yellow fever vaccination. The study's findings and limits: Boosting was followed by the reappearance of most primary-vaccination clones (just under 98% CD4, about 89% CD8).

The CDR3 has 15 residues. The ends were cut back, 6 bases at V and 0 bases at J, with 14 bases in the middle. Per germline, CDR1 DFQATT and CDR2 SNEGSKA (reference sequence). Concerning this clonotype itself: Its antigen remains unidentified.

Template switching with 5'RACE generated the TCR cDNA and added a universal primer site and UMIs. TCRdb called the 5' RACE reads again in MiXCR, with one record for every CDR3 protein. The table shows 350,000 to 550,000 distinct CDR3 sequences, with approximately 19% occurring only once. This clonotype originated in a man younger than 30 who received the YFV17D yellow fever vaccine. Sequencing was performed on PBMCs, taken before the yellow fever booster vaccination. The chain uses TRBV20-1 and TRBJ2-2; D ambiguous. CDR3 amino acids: CSARPRRSNTGELFF. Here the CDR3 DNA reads TGCAGTGCGAGACCCCGCAGGTCGAACACCGGGGAGCTGTTTTTT.